The source of this TCR beta chain is a study of blood T cell repertoires in COVID-19. Study as a whole: Researchers got acute and convalescent COVID-19 samples from the United States, Italy and Spain. T cells, B-cell-depleted T cells, or PBMCs supplied cDNA or gDNA.

V lost 4 bases and J lost 1; bases outside the gene matches: 7. The CDR3 contains 16 residues. Germline CDR1 reads SGHRS; CDR2 reads YFSETQ. Under the authors' procedure: Counts of nucleated cells, estimated from reference gene primer amplification, were obtained. Sequencing was performed with immunoSEQ multiplex PCR; in TCRdb, only in-frame clones are kept and a portion is missing. V and J calls and clone size are copied from that table; D and trimming were computed from the DNA. The sample has around 130,000 clones, roughly four fifths seen once. V is TRBV5-1 and J is TRBJ2-5; TRBD2 agrees at 10 bases. Sequencing was done on a sample of peripheral blood. The receptor comes from a human donor in a cohort sampled during active COVID-19. The CDR3 DNA sequence: TGCGCCAGCAGCCTTCCTAGCGGGGGCACCCAAGAGACCCAGTACTTC. Translated: CASSLPSGGTQETQYF.